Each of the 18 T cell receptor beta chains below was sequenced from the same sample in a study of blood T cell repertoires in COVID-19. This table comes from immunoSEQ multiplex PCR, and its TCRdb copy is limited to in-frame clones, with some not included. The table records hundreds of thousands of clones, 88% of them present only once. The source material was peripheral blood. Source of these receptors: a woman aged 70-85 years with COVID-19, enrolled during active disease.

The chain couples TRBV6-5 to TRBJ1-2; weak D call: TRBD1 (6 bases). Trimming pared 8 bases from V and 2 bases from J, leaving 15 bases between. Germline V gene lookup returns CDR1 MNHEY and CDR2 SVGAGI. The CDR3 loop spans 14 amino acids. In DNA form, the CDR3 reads TGTGCCAGCTGGAGGGGGGGCGAGAACTATGGCTACACCTTC. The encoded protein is CASWRGGENYGYTF.

The CDR3 reads CASSRLRDYLLSEQYF. CDR3 in DNA: TGTGCCAGCAGCCGCCTCCGGGACTACCTTTTGAGCGAGCAGTACTTC. The J gene is TRBJ2-7, the V gene TRBV11-2; 7 bases align to TRBD2. The CDR3 has 16 amino acids. CDR1 and CDR2 from the germline V gene are SGHAT and FQNNGV. V was clipped by 5 bases and J by 6 bases; unmatched bases: 16.

CDR3 coding DNA: TGTGCCAGCAGTTTCCGGACAGGGGAGGGATCACCCCTCCACTTT. Its protein is CASSFRTGEGSPLHF. The gene calls are TRBV6-6 and TRBJ1-6, with 9 bases lining up with TRBD1. V trimming: 4 bases; J trimming: 10 bases; junction bases outside the gene matches: 8. CDR1 MNHNY and CDR2 SVGAGI come from the germline V gene (reference sequence). CDR3 size: 15 residues.

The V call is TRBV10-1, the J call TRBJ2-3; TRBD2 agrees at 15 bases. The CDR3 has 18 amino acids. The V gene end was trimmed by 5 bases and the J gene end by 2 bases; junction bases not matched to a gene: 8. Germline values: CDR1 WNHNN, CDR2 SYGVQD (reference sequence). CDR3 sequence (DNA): TGCGCCAGCAGTCTCGGACTAGCGGGGGGGTTTGACACAGATACGCAGTATTTT. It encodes CASSLGLAGGFDTDTQYF.

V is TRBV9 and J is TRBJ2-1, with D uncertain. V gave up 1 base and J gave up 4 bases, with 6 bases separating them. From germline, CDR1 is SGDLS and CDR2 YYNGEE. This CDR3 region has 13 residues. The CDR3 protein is CASSVFNYNEQFF. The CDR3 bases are TGTGCCAGCAGCGTATTCAATTACAATGAGCAGTTCTTC.

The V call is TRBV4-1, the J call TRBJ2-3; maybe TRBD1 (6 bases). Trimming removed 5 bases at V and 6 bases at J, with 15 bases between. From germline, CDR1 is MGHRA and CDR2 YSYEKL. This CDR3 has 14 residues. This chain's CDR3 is CASSLGGPEDTQYF. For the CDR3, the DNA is TGCGCCAGCAGCTTAGGGGGTCCCGAGGATACGCAGTATTTT.

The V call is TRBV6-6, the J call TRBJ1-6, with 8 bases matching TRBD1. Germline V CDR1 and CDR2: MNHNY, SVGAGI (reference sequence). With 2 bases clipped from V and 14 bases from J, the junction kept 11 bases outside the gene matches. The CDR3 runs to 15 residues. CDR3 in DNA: TGTGCCAGCAGTTACGCCCCAGGGGGCCCAGGGGCCCTCCACTTT. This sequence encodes CASSYAPGGPGALHF.

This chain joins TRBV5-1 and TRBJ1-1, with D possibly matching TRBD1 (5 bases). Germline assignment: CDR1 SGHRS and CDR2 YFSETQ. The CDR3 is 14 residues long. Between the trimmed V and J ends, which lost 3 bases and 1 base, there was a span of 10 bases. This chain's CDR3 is CASSSSTGNTEAFF. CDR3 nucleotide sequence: TGCGCCAGCAGCTCCTCTACAGGGAACACTGAAGCTTTCTTT.

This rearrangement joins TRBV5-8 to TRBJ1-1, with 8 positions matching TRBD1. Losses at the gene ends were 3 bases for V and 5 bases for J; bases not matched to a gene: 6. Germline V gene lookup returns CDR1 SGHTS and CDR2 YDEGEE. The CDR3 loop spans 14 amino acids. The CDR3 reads CASSSWTGSTEAFF. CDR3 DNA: TGTGCCAGCAGCTCTTGGACAGGGTCGACTGAAGCTTTCTTT. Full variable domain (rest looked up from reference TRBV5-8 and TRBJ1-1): EAGVTQSPTHLIKTRGQQATLRCSPISGHTSVYWYQQALGLGLQFLLWYDEGEERNRGNFPPRFSGRQFPNYSSELNVNALELEDSALYLCASSSWTGSTEAFFGQGTRLTVV.

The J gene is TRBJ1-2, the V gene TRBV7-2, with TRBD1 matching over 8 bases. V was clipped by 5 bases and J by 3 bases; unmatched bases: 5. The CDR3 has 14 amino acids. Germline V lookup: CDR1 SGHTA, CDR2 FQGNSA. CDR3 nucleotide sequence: TGTGCCAGCAGCCCGCAGACAGGGGACTATGGCTACACCTTC. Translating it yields CASSPQTGDYGYTF.

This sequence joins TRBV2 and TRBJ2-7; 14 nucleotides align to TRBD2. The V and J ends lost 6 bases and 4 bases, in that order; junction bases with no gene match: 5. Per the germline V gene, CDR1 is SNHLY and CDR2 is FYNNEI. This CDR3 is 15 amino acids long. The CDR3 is CASRGLAGGPYEQYF. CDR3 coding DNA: TGTGCCAGCAGAGGACTAGCGGGGGGACCTTACGAGCAGTACTTC.

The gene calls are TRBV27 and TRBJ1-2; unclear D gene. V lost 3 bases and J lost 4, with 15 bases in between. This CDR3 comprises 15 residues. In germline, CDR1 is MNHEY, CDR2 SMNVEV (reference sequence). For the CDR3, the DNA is TGTGCCAGCAGTTTTAGGCGGGAAGGAATCTATGGCTACACCTTC. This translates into CASSFRREGIYGYTF.

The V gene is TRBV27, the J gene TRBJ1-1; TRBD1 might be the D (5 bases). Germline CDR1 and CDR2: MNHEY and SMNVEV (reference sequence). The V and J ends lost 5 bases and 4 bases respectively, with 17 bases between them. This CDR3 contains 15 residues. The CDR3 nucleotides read TGTGCCAGCAGTCTGACTAGGGGAGGTGGCACTGAAGCTTTCTTT. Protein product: CASSLTRGGGTEAFF.

The CDR3 sequence: CASSSAGAVEGSGYTF. For the CDR3, the DNA is TGTGCCAGCAGCTCAGCGGGAGCCGTGGAGGGGAGCGGCTACACCTTC. The chain links TRBV7-2 to TRBJ1-2; a possible D gene is TRBD1 (5 bases). This CDR3 has 16 amino acids. The V and J ends lost 4 bases and 8 bases respectively, with 23 bases between them. Germline lookup yields CDR1 SGHTA and CDR2 FQGNSA.

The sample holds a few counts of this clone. The CDR3 here is CASSQDQTGFSSYEQYF. The CDR3 coding sequence is TGCGCCAGCAGCCAAGATCAGACAGGGTTTAGCTCCTACGAGCAGTACTTC. The chain uses TRBV4-1 and TRBJ2-7; 7 bases align to TRBD1. Losses at the gene ends were 0 bases for V and 0 bases for J; bases not matched to a gene: 8. Germline loops: CDR1 MGHRA, CDR2 YSYEKL. The CDR3 loop spans 17 amino acids.

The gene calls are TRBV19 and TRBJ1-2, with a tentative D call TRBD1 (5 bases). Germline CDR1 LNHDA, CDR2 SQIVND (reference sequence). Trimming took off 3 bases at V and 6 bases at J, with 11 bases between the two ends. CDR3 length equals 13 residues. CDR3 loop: CASSIQGRDGYTF. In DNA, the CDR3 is TGTGCCAGTAGTATCCAGGGTCGGGATGGCTACACCTTC.

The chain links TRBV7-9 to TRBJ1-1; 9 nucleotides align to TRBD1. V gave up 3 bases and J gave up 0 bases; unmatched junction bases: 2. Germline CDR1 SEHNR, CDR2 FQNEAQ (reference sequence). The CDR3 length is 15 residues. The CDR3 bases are TGTGCCAGCAGCTTTGGGACAGGGATGAACACTGAAGCTTTCTTT. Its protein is CASSFGTGMNTEAFF.

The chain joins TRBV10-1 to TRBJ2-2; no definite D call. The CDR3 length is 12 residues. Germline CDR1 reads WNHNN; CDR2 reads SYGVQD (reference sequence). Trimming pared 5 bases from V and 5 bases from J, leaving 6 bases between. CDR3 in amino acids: CASSPTTGELFF. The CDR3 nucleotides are TGCGCCAGCAGTCCTACTACCGGGGAGCTGTTTTTT.